The next 18 T cell receptor beta chains were all read from a single sample in a study of cytomegalovirus exposure and HLA in healthy donors. 13 Jbeta primers and 60 Vbeta primers were used for the PCR. Repertoires were generated with immunoSEQ multiplex PCR, while TCRdb's copy carries only in-frame clones and drops some. Of about 88,000 clones in the sample, 85% to 90% were seen once. Sequenced material: PBMCs. The receptors stem from a man between 18 and 35 years old in good health and CMV-seronegative.

The rearrangement uses TRBV28 and TRBJ2-2, with D unresolved. The CDR3 is 12 amino acids. CDR1 is MDHEN and CDR2 is SYDVKM in the germline V gene. V lost 2 bases and J lost 8, with 6 bases in between. The CDR3 nucleotides are TGTGCCAGCAGTTTAGTTAGTGGGGAGCTGTTTTTT. Its translation is CASSLVSGELFF. Complete variable domain (other parts from reference TRBV28 and TRBJ2-2): DVKVTQSSRYLVKRTGEKVFLECVQDMDHENMFWYRQDPGLGLRLIYFSYDVKMKEKGDIPEGYSVSREKKERFSLILESASTNQTSMYLCASSLVSGELFFGEGSRLTVL.

This clone was observed once. The chain employs TRBV2 and TRBJ2-3, with 10 nucleotides matching TRBD2. Germline V gene sequence: CDR1 SNHLY, CDR2 FYNNEI. This CDR3 has 15 residues. The trim removed 6 bases at V and 4 bases at J, leaving 7 bases unmatched. The CDR3 protein is CASRLTGLAADTQYF. CDR3 coding DNA: TGTGCCAGCAGGTTGACCGGACTAGCGGCAGATACGCAGTATTTT. Based on the CDR3 plus reference TRBV2 and TRBJ2-3, the full variable domain is EPEVTQTPSHQVTQMGQEVILRCVPISNHLYFYWYRQILGQKVEFLVSFYNNEISEKSEIFDDQFSVERPDGSNFTLKIRSTKLEDSAMYFCASRLTGLAADTQYFGPGTRLTVL.

This clone appeared a single time. The rearrangement links TRBV5-1 to TRBJ2-6, with TRBD2 matching over 7 bases. Germline V CDR1 and CDR2: SGHRS, YFSETQ. The CDR3 consists of 15 residues. J was trimmed by 1 base and V by 6 bases; bases with no gene match: 4. The CDR3 spells CASTMRGSGANVLTF. DNA of the CDR3: TGCGCCAGCACCATGCGGGGGTCTGGGGCCAACGTCCTGACTTTC.

In its sample, this clone was seen once. A read error may account for a junction end that differs from germline. V usage is TRBV7-9 and J usage is TRBJ2-1; 7 positions agree with TRBD2. This CDR3 has 13 residues. Germline lookup yields CDR1 SEHNR and CDR2 FQNEAQ (reference sequence). DNA for the CDR3: TGTTCCAGCAGCAAAGGACTAGTTTCATCCCAATTCTTC. It specifies CSSSKGLVSSQFF. The variable domain in full, completed from reference TRBV7-9 and TRBJ2-1, reads DTGVSQNPRHKITKRGQNVTFRCDPISEHNRLYWYRQTLGQGPEFLTYFQNEAQLEKSRLLSDRFSAERPKGSFSTLEIQRTEQGDSAMYLCSSSKGLVSSQFFGPGTRLTVL.

V and J are TRBV5-1 and TRBJ2-7, with a weak D call TRBD1 (5 bases). The length of the CDR3 is 13 residues. V lost 3 bases and J 3 bases, leaving 10 bases between the germline ends. Germline V gene sequence: CDR1 SGHRS, CDR2 YFSETQ. Here the CDR3 reads CASSSTVYYEQYF. The CDR3, as DNA: TGCGCCAGCAGCTCGACAGTTTACTACGAGCAGTACTTC.

The sample holds a few counts of this clone. V usage is TRBV6-5 and J usage is TRBJ2-1, with TRBD2 matching 12 bases. The germline V gene encodes CDR1 MNHEY and CDR2 SVGAGI. The V and J ends lost 0 bases and 9 bases, in that order; junction bases with no gene match: 3. CDR3 length: 15 amino acids. DNA for the CDR3: TGTGCCAGCAGTTACTCGGCTAGCGGGAGGGGTGAGCAGTTCTTC. Encoded protein: CASSYSASGRGEQFF.

This clone was seen just once. The chain recombines TRBV28 with TRBJ1-2, with D perhaps matching TRBD1 (5 bases). Germline V gene sequence: CDR1 MDHEN, CDR2 SYDVKM. This CDR3 spans 13 amino acids. Trimming pared 3 bases from V and 8 bases from J, leaving 13 bases between. The CDR3 DNA sequence: TGTGCCAGCAGTTTCGGCAGGGTAAGCGGCTACACCTTC. It yields the protein CASSFGRVSGYTF.

This clone occurred once. The J gene is TRBJ1-2, the V gene TRBV28; D perhaps matches TRBD1 (6 bases). The germline V and J ends were trimmed by 7 bases and 4 bases, with 19 bases remaining between them. The CDR3 length is 15 residues. Germline CDR1 reads MDHEN; CDR2 reads SYDVKM. The CDR3 DNA is TGTGCCAGCAAAAGGGGGACGTCTCCTTCCTATGGCTACACCTTC. It specifies CASKRGTSPSYGYTF.

The V gene is TRBV5-6, the J gene TRBJ1-1; a possible D gene is TRBD1 (6 bases). This CDR3 spans 17 amino acids. V lost 3 bases, J lost 1 base, and 19 bases lay in between. Germline CDR1 is SGHDT and CDR2 is YYEEEE. CDR3 DNA: TGTGCCAGCAGCTCCTTTGGGCGGGGAGGGGGGAACACTGAAGCTTTCTTT. Its translation: CASSSFGRGGGNTEAFF. The full variable domain, with the rest looked up from reference TRBV5-6 and TRBJ1-1, is DAGVTQSPTHLIKTRGQQVTLRCSPKSGHDTVSWYQQALGQGPQFIFQYYEEEERQRGNFPDRFSGHQFPNYSSELNVNALLLGDSALYLCASSSFGRGGGNTEAFFGQGTRLTVV.

This clone was seen more than once but under ten times. The gene calls are TRBV7-3 and TRBJ2-2; D ambiguous. The V end lost 1 base, the J end lost 2 bases, and 5 bases lay between the germline ends. Germline CDR1 reads SGHTA; CDR2 reads FQGTGA. CDR3 size: 14 residues. The CDR3 nucleotides read TGTGCCAGCAGCTTAAGTCTAAACACCGGGGAGCTGTTTTTT. This gives the protein CASSLSLNTGELFF.

This clone was counted a few times. The chain is built from TRBV2 and TRBJ2-1; 10 bases agree with TRBD1. Germline V gene sequence: CDR1 SNHLY, CDR2 FYNNEI. V lost 7 bases and J lost 2; bases outside the gene matches: 8. CDR3 size: 16 residues. The CDR3 DNA reads TGTGCCAGCATAGACCCTGGACAGGGGGCCTACAATGAGCAGTTCTTC. Translated: CASIDPGQGAYNEQFF. The variable domain in full, with the rest retrieved from reference TRBV2 and TRBJ2-1, is EPEVTQTPSHQVTQMGQEVILRCVPISNHLYFYWYRQILGQKVEFLVSFYNNEISEKSEIFDDQFSVERPDGSNFTLKIRSTKLEDSAMYFCASIDPGQGAYNEQFFGPGTRLTVL.

In this sample, this clone turned up once. The chain uses TRBV11-3 and TRBJ2-6, with D unclear. CDR1 SGHNT and CDR2 YENEEA come from the germline V gene. The CDR3 has 14 residues. V was clipped by 4 bases and J by 0 bases, with 4 bases between them. The CDR3 spells CASSSRSGANVLTF. The CDR3 DNA sequence: TGTGCCAGCAGCTCCCGCTCTGGGGCCAACGTCCTGACTTTC.

The rearrangement joins TRBV15 to TRBJ1-6; D is perhaps TRBD1 (5 bases). The CDR3 sequence is 15 residues long. V was clipped by 3 bases and J by 7 bases, with 13 bases between them. Germline V gene data show CDR1 as LNHNV and CDR2 as YYDKDF (reference sequence). This CDR3 reads CATSSAIGANSPLHF. CDR3 coding DNA: TGTGCCACCAGCAGCGCCATTGGGGCGAATTCACCCCTCCACTTT.

The chain joins TRBV4-1 to TRBJ2-5; D is possibly TRBD2 (6 bases). V was cut by 1 base and J by 1 base, with 13 bases left in between. CDR1 MGHRA and CDR2 YSYEKL come from the germline V gene. The CDR3 is 16 residues long. DNA for the CDR3: TGCGCCAGCAGCCAAGTAATTTCTAGCGTCCAAGAGACCCAGTACTTC. Residues: CASSQVISSVQETQYF.

This clone came up once. The chain joins TRBV4-3 to TRBJ1-6; 8 nucleotides agree with TRBD1. This CDR3 region has 16 residues. CDR1 and CDR2 (germline): LGHNA, YSLEER. V dropped 0 bases and J dropped 9; count of bases not matched to a gene: 7. This CDR3 is CASSQDRTGSGSPLHF. The CDR3 DNA reads as TGCGCCAGCAGCCAAGATCGGACAGGGTCGGGTTCACCCCTCCACTTT.

The V and J genes are TRBV7-9 and TRBJ2-1; 11 nucleotides match TRBD1. V gave up 5 bases and J gave up 10 bases; unmatched junction bases: 4. Germline CDR1 and CDR2: SEHNR and FQNEAQ (reference sequence). The CDR3 is made up of 13 amino acids. The CDR3 coding sequence is TGTGCCAGCAGCGGACAGGGGGCGGGGGAGCAGTTCTTC. It translates to CASSGQGAGEQFF.

This chain connects TRBV4-3 to TRBJ2-2; TRBD2 might be the D (6 bases). V shed 4 bases and J shed 3 bases, with 15 bases lying between them. Germline-derived CDR1 and CDR2 are LGHNA and YSLEER. This CDR3 is built from 16 residues. CDR3 DNA sequence: TGCGCCAGCAGCCTAAGCGGGCCAGGACACACCGGGGAGCTGTTTTTT. Its protein is CASSLSGPGHTGELFF.

J is TRBJ1-1 and V is TRBV4-1; the D is unclear. In germline, CDR1 is MGHRA, CDR2 YSYEKL. The V end was cut by 4 bases, the J end by 0 bases, with 12 bases between. The CDR3 extends over 15 amino acids. The CDR3 DNA is TGCGCCAGCAGCCCCCTTAACAGATTGAACACTGAAGCTTTCTTT. Its protein product is CASSPLNRLNTEAFF.